This T cell receptor (beta chain) emerged from a study of T cells in Graves' hyperthyroidism and ophthalmopathy. Study-level findings and limits: Blood samples included most of the expanded thyroid clonotypes exceeding 0.001.

A remark on this clonotype: The antigen remains unidentified.

This CDR3 contains 14 residues. Trimming stripped 6 bases from V and 0 bases from J, with 11 bases between. Germline CDR1 and CDR2: SGHAT and FQDESV (reference sequence). TCR beta CDR3 regions were amplified from RNA. When the TCR CDR3 underwent first-round RT-PCR, the HTBI primer set was used. A single record per CDR3 protein comes from TCRdb applying MiXCR to the multiplex PCR reads. The table shows approximately 49,000 distinct CDR3 sequences, with roughly half occurring only once. When ophthalmopathy did not progress within 18 months, Graves' hyperthyroidism was considered stable. Diagnostic decisions used clinical symptoms, serum thyroxine and TRAb, thyroid ultrasound and orbital computed tomography.

Sequencing was carried out using peripheral blood or thyroid tissue (not recorded which). The rearrangement uses TRBV11-1 and TRBJ2-5, with D hard to call. The TCR comes from a man younger than 35 with Graves' hyperthyroidism. The CDR3 loop is CASSSDTYQETQYF. CDR3 DNA sequence: TGTGCCAGCAGTTCCGATACGTACCAAGAGACCCAGTACTTC.